This T cell receptor beta chain appears in the sequencing data of a study of cytomegalovirus exposure and HLA in healthy donors. Comments on this clone: Its matching antigen is unknown.

Study-level points and caveats: Previously analyzed data showed that most TCR beta V segments were productive at a frequency of about 87% or about 30%.

The PCR made use of 60 Vbeta and 13 Jbeta primers. The authors' processing: An analysis that came later counted some 80 million unique TCR beta chains, around 12 million shared. Data came from immunoSEQ multiplex PCR; TCRdb stores just in-frame clones and leaves some out. Clonal size and the V and J genes are those of that table, whereas D and trimming came from the DNA. The sample consists of some 150,000 clones, about 74% of them appearing once. The CDR3 covers 15 residues. In germline, CDR1 is WNHNN, CDR2 SYGVQD (reference sequence). V gave up 7 bases and J gave up 2 bases; unmatched junction bases: 4.

The genes are TRBV10-1 and TRBJ2-1; TRBD1 matches at 11 bases. The sample consisted of PBMCs. The TCR was taken from a woman between 40 and 55 years old in good health and CMV-seronegative. The CDR3 DNA reads TGCGCCAGCACTTCGGGACAGGGGGCCTACAATGAGCAGTTCTTC. Translated: CASTSGQGAYNEQFF.